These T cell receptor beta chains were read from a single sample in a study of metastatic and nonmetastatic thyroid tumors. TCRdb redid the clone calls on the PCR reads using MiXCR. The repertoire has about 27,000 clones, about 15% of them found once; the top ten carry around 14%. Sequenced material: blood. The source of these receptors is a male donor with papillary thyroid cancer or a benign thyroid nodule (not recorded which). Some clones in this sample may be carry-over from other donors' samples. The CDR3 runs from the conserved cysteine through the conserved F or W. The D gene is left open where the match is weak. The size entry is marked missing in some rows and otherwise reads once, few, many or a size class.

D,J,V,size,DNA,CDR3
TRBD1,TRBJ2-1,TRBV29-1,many,TGCAGCGTTGCTCAGGGGGCAGGCGAGCAGTTCTTC,CSVAQGAGEQFF
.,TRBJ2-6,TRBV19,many,TGTGCCAGTAGTATATACTCTGGGGCCAACGTCCTGACTTTC,CASSIYSGANVLTF
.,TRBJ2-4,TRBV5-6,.,TGTGCCAGCAGCTTGATGGCAGATCTAGCCAAAAACATTCAGTACTTC,CASSLMADLAKNIQYF
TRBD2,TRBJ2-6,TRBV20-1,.,TGCAGTGCTAGAGACGTGAGCGGGGGGGCCTACGTCCTGACTTTC,CSARDVSGGAYVLTF
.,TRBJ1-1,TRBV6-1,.,TGTGCCAGCAGCCCTCTTGTGTGTGACACTGAAGCTTTCTTT,CASSPLVCDTEAFF
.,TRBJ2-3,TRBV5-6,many,TGTGCCAGCAGCGACCGGAGGATGGGGACATCGAGTACGCAGTATTTT,CASSDRRMGTSSTQYF
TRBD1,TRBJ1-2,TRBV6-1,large,TGTGCCAGCAGCCTCCAGACAGGGACAATCTATGGCTACACCTTC,CASSLQTGTIYGYTF
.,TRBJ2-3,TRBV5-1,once,TGCGCCAGCAGCTTGGCCCCGGGAGCGGACACAGATACGCAGTATTTT,CASSLAPGADTDTQYF
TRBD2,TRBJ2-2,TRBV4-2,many,TGTGCCAGCAGCCAACTAGCGGGGGCAGATAACACCGGGGAGCTGTTTTTT,CASSQLAGADNTGELFF
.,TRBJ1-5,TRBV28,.,TGTGCCAGCAGTTTAATCCAAGGGAATAGCAATCAGCCCCAGCATTTT,CASSLIQGNSNQPQHF
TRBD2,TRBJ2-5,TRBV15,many,TGTGCCACCAGCAGAGATGAGGCGCTAGCGGGGTACAAAGAGACCCAGTACTTC,CATSRDEALAGYKETQYF
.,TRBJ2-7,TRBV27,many,TGTGCCAGCAGTTCGACAGTTTCCTACGAGCAGTACTTC,CASSSTVSYEQYF
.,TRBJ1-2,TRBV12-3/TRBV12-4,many,TGTGCCAGCAGCACAAAGGGGGGTAATGGCTACACCTTC,CASSTKGGNGYTF
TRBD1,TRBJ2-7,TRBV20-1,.,TGCAGTGCTAGAGGGTCGACAGGGCCCGAGCAGTACTTC,CSARGSTGPEQYF
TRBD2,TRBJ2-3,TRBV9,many,TGTGCCAGCAGCGCGGGGGGTGGGGACACAGATACGCAGTATTTT,CASSAGGGDTDTQYF
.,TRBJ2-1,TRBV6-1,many,TGTGCCAGCTCTCAGGAGTCCCGCCTGGGGAATGAGCAGTTCTTC,CASSQESRLGNEQFF
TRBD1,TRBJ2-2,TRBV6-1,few,TGTGCCAGCAGTGGGGACAGGTACACCTGGGAGCTGTTTTTT,CASSGDRYTWELFF
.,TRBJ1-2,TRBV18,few,TGTGCCAGCTCACGTTCCGGTGCTTATGGCTACACCTTC,CASSRSGAYGYTF
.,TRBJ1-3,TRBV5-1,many,TGCGCCAGCAGGTGGGGCGTCAGCTCTGGAAACACCATATATTTT,CASRWGVSSGNTIYF
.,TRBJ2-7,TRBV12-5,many,TGTGCTAGTGGTTTGGCCATGGGGCAGGGCACCTCCTACGAGCAGTACTTC,CASGLAMGQGTSYEQYF
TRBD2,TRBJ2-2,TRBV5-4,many,TGTGCCAGCAGCCCGGGAGGGGGGCCAGGCACCGGGGAGCTGTTTTTT,CASSPGGGPGTGELFF
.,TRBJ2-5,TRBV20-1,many,TGCAGTGCTAGAGATTATGGGGGTTTTGGTGGCGAGACCCAGTACTTC,CSARDYGGFGGETQYF
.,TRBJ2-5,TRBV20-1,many,TGCAGTGCTAGAGATACAGGGTCGGGAGAGACCCAGTACTTC,CSARDTGSGETQYF
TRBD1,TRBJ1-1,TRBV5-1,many,TGCGCCAGCAGCTTGGACTGGTATAGGACAGGGGGCACTGAAGCTTTCTTT,CASSLDWYRTGGTEAFF
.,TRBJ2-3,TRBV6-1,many,TGTGCCAGCAGTGAAGCAGGGTTGAATACAGATACGCAGTATTTT,CASSEAGLNTDTQYF
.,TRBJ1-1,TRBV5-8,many,TGTGCCAGCAGCTTTGAACGTACAGGGACAGCTTTCTTT,CASSFERTGTAFF
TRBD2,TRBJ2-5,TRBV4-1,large,TGCGCCAGCAGCCAAGGACTAGCGGGAGTATTAAGTGGGGAGACCCAGTACTTC,CASSQGLAGVLSGETQYF
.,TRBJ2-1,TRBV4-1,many,TGCGCCAGCAGCCAAGAGAGAGCAGTTGAGCAGTTCTTC,CASSQERAVEQFF
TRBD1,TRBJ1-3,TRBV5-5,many,TGTGCCAGCAGCTTGGCCGGACAGGACTCTGGAAACACCATATATTTT,CASSLAGQDSGNTIYF
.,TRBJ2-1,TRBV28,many,TGTGCCAGCATTTCTCTCCGGGATAATTACAATGAGCAGTTCTTC,CASISLRDNYNEQFF
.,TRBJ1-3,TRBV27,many,TGTGCCAGCAGTTCGGGAAAGTCCCCCAACTCTGGAAACACCATATATTTT,CASSSGKSPNSGNTIYF
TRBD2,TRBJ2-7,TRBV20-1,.,TGCAGTGCTAGAATAGCGGGAGTGGAGCAGTACTTC,CSARIAGVEQYF
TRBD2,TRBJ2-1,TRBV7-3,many,TGTGCCAGCAGCTTTAGCGGGGGTACCGATGAGCAGTTCTTC,CASSFSGGTDEQFF
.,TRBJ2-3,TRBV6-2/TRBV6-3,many,TGTGCCAGCAGCGACGGGGAAAGCACAGATACGCAGTATTTT,CASSDGESTDTQYF
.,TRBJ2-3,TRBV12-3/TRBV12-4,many,TGTGCCAGCAGTTTGGGCCGGGGCAGGACCACAGATACGCAGTATTTT,CASSLGRGRTTDTQYF
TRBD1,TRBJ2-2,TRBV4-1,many,TGCGCCAGCAGCCAAGACGAAGGGACAGGGGGCGTGGGGGAGCTGTTTTTT,CASSQDEGTGGVGELFF
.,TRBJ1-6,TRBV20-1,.,TGCAGTGCTAGGGGGTGGGGGGGTGCGTCCTATAATTCACCCCTCCACTTT,CSARGWGGASYNSPLHF
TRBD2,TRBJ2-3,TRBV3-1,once,TGTGCCAGCAGCCCACTAGCGGGGGGCGTGCCAGATACGCAGTATTTT,CASSPLAGGVPDTQYF
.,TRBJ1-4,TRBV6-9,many,TGTGCCAGCAGTTATCGTGTACACCTGAATGAAAAACTGTTTTTT,CASSYRVHLNEKLFF
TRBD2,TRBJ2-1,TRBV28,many,TGTGCCAGCAGTCAGGGGTTGGGACTAGGCATGAATGAGCAGTTCTTC,CASSQGLGLGMNEQFF
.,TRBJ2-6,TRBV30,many,TGTGCCTTCGGGGGCTCTGGGGCCAACGTCCTGACTTTC,CAFGGSGANVLTF
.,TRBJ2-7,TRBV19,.,TGTGCCAGTAGCTCCTATCTGGGCTCCTACGAGCAGTACTTC,CASSSYLGSYEQYF
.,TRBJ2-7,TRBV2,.,TGTGCCAGCATGCGGGGGACAGTGTCGGACGAGCAGTACTTC,CASMRGTVSDEQYF
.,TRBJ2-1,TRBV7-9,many,TGTGCCAGCAGCTTAGTTGGGGTCCATGAGCAGTTCTTC,CASSLVGVHEQFF
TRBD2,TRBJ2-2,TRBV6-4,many,TGTGCCAGCAGTGACGGGGGGGACACCGGGGAGCTGTTTTTT,CASSDGGDTGELFF
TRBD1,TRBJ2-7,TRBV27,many,TGTGCCAGCAGAAAGGACAGGACCCCCCACGAGCAGTACTTC,CASRKDRTPHEQYF
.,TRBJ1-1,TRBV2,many,TGTGCCAGCAGTGTGGGCGGGGCAGGGTGGACTGAAGCTTTCTTT,CASSVGGAGWTEAFF
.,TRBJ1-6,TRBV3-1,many,TGTGCCAGCAGTAACCCACAGGAAAGTAATTCACCCCTCCACTTT,CASSNPQESNSPLHF
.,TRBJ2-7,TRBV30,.,TGTGCCTGGAGTGTACGCCGGGACCCCTACGAGCAGTACTTC,CAWSVRRDPYEQYF
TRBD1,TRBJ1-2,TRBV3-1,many,TGTGCCAGCAGAGACAGGGATTATGGCTACACCTTC,CASRDRDYGYTF
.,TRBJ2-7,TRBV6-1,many,TGTGCCAGCAGGGCTGTGTCTTCCTCCTACGAGCAGTACTTC,CASRAVSSSYEQYF
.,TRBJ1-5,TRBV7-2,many,TGTGCCAGCAGCTTAGGGCCCGGGGAGAATCAGCCCCAGCATTTT,CASSLGPGENQPQHF
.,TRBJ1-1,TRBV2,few,TGTGTCAGCTCTGGACAGAGAGGGGTCACTGAAGCTTTCTTT,CVSSGQRGVTEAFF